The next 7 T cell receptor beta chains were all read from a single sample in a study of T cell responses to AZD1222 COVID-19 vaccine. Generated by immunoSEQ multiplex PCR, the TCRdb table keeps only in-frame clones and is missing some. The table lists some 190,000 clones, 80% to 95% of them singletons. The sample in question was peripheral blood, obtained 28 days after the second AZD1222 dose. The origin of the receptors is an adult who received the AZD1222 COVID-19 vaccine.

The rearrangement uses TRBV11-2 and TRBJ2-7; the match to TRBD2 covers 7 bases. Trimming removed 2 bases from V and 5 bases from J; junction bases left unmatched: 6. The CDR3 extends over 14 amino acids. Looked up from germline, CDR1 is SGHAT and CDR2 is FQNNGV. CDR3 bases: TGTGCCAGCAGCTTACCCAGCGGGGACCACGAGCAGTACTTC. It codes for CASSLPSGDHEQYF.

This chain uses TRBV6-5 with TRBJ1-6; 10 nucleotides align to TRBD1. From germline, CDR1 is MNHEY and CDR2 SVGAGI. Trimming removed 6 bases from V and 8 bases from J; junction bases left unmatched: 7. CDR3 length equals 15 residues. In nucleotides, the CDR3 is TGTGCCAGCAGGACAGGGGGCTCACGGGATTCACCCCTCCACTTT. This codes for CASRTGGSRDSPLHF.

CDR3 residues: CAISESEGAPGNTIYF. For the CDR3, the DNA is TGTGCCATCAGTGAGTCGGAGGGGGCGCCAGGAAACACCATATATTTT. The chain carries TRBV10-3 and TRBJ1-3; TRBD1 agrees at 7 bases. Germline values: CDR1 ENHRY, CDR2 SYGVKD. This CDR3 is built from 16 residues. V shed 0 bases, J shed 4 bases, and the junction held 6 bases outside the gene matches.

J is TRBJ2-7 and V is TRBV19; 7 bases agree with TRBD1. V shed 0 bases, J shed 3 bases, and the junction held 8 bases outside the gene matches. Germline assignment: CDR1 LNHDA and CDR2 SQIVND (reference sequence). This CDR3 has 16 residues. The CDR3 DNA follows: TGTGCCAGTAGTATAGATTCGACAGGGACCGTCTACGAGCAGTACTTC. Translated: CASSIDSTGTVYEQYF.

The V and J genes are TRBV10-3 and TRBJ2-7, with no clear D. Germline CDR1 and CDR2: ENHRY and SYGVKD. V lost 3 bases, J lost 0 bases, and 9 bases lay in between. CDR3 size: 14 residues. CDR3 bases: TGTGCCATCAGTGATCCAGACCACTCCTACGAGCAGTACTTC. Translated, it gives CAISDPDHSYEQYF.

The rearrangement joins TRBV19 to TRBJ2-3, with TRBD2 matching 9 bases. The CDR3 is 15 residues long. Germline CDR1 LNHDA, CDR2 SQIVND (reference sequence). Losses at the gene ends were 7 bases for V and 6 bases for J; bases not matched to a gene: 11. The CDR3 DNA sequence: TGTGCCAGTACCGAGGGGGGACTAGCCTCCGATACGCAGTATTTT. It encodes CASTEGGLASDTQYF.

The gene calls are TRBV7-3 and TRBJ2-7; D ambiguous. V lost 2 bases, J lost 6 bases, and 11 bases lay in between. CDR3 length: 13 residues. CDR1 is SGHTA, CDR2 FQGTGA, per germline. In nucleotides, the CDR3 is TGTGCCAGCAGCTTAGAGTCCTCTGGCGAGCAGTACTTC. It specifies CASSLESSGEQYF.